A selection of T cell receptor beta chains follows, all from one sample in a study of blood T cell repertoires in COVID-19. Assay: immunoSEQ multiplex PCR; the TCRdb copy retains only in-frame clones and omits some. The table lists 150,000 to 200,000 clones, roughly 86% of them singletons. Specimen: peripheral blood. Source of these receptors: a young man with acute or convalescent COVID-19. The CDR3 runs from the conserved cysteine through the conserved F or W. D genes are given only for firm matches. Rows give clone size only sometimes, using once, few, many, or a class for an expanded clone.

abundance: NA; j_gene: TRBJ2-2; d_gene: TRBD2; v_gene: TRBV4-1; CDR3aa: CASSQLAGGPDTGELFF; CDR3nt: TGCGCCAGCAGCCAACTAGCGGGGGGGCCTGACACCGGGGAGCTGTTTTTT
abundance: NA; j_gene: TRBJ1-2; d_gene: TRBD1; v_gene: TRBV5-6; CDR3aa: CASSLGGQGIGYTF; CDR3nt: TGTGCCAGCAGCTTGGGGGGACAGGGTATCGGCTACACCTTC
abundance: NA; j_gene: TRBJ2-7; d_gene: NA; v_gene: TRBV14; CDR3aa: CASSQVGGLRPYEQYF; CDR3nt: TGTGCCAGCAGCCAAGTTGGGGGACTCAGACCCTACGAGCAGTACTTC
abundance: NA; j_gene: TRBJ1-1; d_gene: NA; v_gene: TRBV6-5; CDR3aa: CASSYSLGAPNTEAFF; CDR3nt: TGTGCCAGCAGTTACTCTCTGGGGGCGCCGAACACTGAAGCTTTCTTT
abundance: NA; j_gene: TRBJ1-2; d_gene: TRBD1; v_gene: TRBV3-1/TRBV3-2; CDR3aa: CASSRQGYGYTF; CDR3nt: TGTGCCAGCAGTCGACAGGGTTATGGCTACACCTTC
abundance: once; j_gene: TRBJ2-3; d_gene: TRBD2; v_gene: TRBV6-6; CDR3aa: CASSFSAGITDTQYF; CDR3nt: TGTGCCAGCAGTTTCTCAGCGGGAATAACAGATACGCAGTATTTT
abundance: NA; j_gene: TRBJ2-1; d_gene: NA; v_gene: TRBV2; CDR3aa: CASSSGPPSYNEQFF; CDR3nt: TGTGCCAGCAGTTCAGGGCCCCCGTCCTACAATGAGCAGTTCTTC
abundance: NA; j_gene: TRBJ1-2; d_gene: TRBD1; v_gene: TRBV9; CDR3aa: CASSFPGQRYGYTF; CDR3nt: TGTGCCAGCAGCTTCCCGGGACAGCGTTATGGCTACACCTTC
abundance: NA; j_gene: TRBJ2-5; d_gene: TRBD2; v_gene: TRBV4-2; CDR3aa: CASSQDSSGLETQYF; CDR3nt: TGTGCCAGCAGCCAAGATTCTAGCGGCTTGGAGACCCAGTACTTC
abundance: NA; j_gene: TRBJ1-6; d_gene: TRBD1; v_gene: TRBV11-2; CDR3aa: CASSAGTGFMSLHF; CDR3nt: TGTGCCAGCAGCGCCGGGACAGGGTTCATGTCCCTCCACTTT
abundance: NA; j_gene: TRBJ2-1; d_gene: TRBD1; v_gene: TRBV11-3; CDR3aa: CASSLRGQGRNEQFF; CDR3nt: TGTGCCAGCAGCTTGCGCGGACAGGGGAGGAATGAGCAGTTCTTC